The 5 T cell receptor beta chains below were found in one sample sequenced in a study of post-analysis software for immune sequencing data. General study findings and limits: Four to six TRBV segments, including TRBV5-6, TRBV5-1 and TRBV20-1, were more frequent in patients than controls.

Prepared TCR beta cDNA libraries contained unique molecular identifiers. From the PCR reads, TCRdb called clonotypes with MiXCR, one entry per CDR3 protein. The top ten clones hold 4.6% of a sample with 650,000 to 850,000 distinct CDR3 sequences, approximately 57% of them seen once. Which antigens these TCRs recognize remains unknown. Input material: blood. The receptors here all came from a girl aged 10 to 17 with multiple sclerosis.

V is TRBV7-2 and J is TRBJ2-5, with D possibly being TRBD2 (6 bases). The germline V gene has CDR1 SGHTA and CDR2 FQGNSA. V lost 1 base to trimming and J lost 1 base, with 19 bases between them. This CDR3 has 18 amino acids. CDR3 nucleotide sequence: TGTGCCAGCAGCTTAGAAGGAGGGAGAGGATCGGTCCAAGAGACCCAGTACTTC. Its translation is CASSLEGGRGSVQETQYF.

This clonotype is a singleton in its sample. J is TRBJ1-2 and V is TRBV7-3; 9 nucleotides line up with TRBD1. This CDR3 contains 16 residues. The germline gives CDR1 SGHTA, CDR2 FQGTGA. The trim removed 6 bases at V and 3 bases at J, leaving 11 bases unmatched. CDR3 DNA sequence: TGTGCCAGCAGTCAATCCGGGACAGGGTTAGACTATGGCTACACCTTC. Protein sequence: CASSQSGTGLDYGYTF.

This clonotype was observed a handful of times. The V gene is TRBV3-1, the J gene TRBJ2-5, with 8 bases aligning to TRBD2. V shed 0 bases, J shed 0 bases, and the junction held 3 bases outside the gene matches. Germline V lookup: CDR1 LGHDT, CDR2 YNNKEL (reference sequence). This CDR3 region has 16 residues. The CDR3 region has the DNA TGTGCCAGCAGCCAAGACCCGGGAGGGGACCAAGAGACCCAGTACTTC. Protein product: CASSQDPGGDQETQYF.

The rearrangement uses TRBV28 and TRBJ2-1; D may correspond to TRBD1 or TRBD2 (6 bases each). V was trimmed by 4 bases and J by 0 bases, leaving 16 bases between them. Germline CDR1 MDHEN, CDR2 SYDVKM. The CDR3 covers 17 residues. CDR3 residues: CASSSVGGYSSYNEQFF. The CDR3 bases are TGTGCCAGCAGTTCCGTAGGGGGGTACAGCTCCTACAATGAGCAGTTCTTC. The full variable domain, in which reference TRBV28 and TRBJ2-1 provide the parts outside the CDR3, is DVKVTQSSRYLVKRTGEKVFLECVQDMDHENMFWYRQDPGLGLRLIYFSYDVKMKEKGDIPEGYSVSREKKERFSLILESASTNQTSMYLCASSSVGGYSSYNEQFFGPGTRLTVL.

This clonotype was found a few times. The chain is built from TRBV20-1 and TRBJ2-4; a possible D gene is TRBD2 (7 bases). TRBJ2-7 matches the DNA end more closely, so the J call is doubtful. The CDR3 consists of 14 residues. Germline loops: CDR1 DFQATT, CDR2 SNEGSKA (reference sequence). DNA of the CDR3: TGCAGTGCTAGTGGGCGGGGGCCTACCTACGAGCAGTACTTC. Encoded protein: CSASGRGPTYEQYF.